This passage covers 11 T cell receptor beta chains from one sample sequenced in a study of T cell responses to AZD1222 COVID-19 vaccine. The table came from immunoSEQ multiplex PCR; TCRdb's copy has only in-frame clones and leaves some out. The sample shows about 100,000 clones, approximately 87% of them seen only once. The specimen comprised peripheral blood, sampled on day 0 of AZD1222 vaccination. All receptors come from an adult in good health.

This chain links TRBV28 with TRBJ1-1; 9 bases are shared with TRBD1. V dropped 3 bases and J dropped 11; count of bases not matched to a gene: 7. The CDR3 loop spans 13 amino acids. The germline CDR1 and CDR2 sequences are MDHEN and SYDVKM. CDR3 in DNA: TGTGCCAGCAGTTTCGGGACAGGGAGTTGGGCTTTCTTT. It translates to CASSFGTGSWAFF.

The rearrangement joins TRBV30 to TRBJ1-4; possibly TRBD1 for D (6 bases). V was pared by 3 bases and J by 8 bases, with 16 bases between. This CDR3 has 14 amino acids. Germline V gene lookup returns CDR1 GTSNPN and CDR2 SVGIG (reference sequence). CDR3 bases: TGTGCCTGGAGCCCGTTCAGGGGAACCGAAAAACTGTTTTTT. Protein: CAWSPFRGTEKLFF.

This clone showed up just once. The chain couples TRBV29-1 to TRBJ2-1, with D perhaps matching TRBD1 or TRBD2 (5 bases each). V was clipped by 3 bases and J by 8 bases, with 20 bases between them. The CDR3 contains 15 residues. Germline loops: CDR1 SQVTM, CDR2 ANQGSEA. The CDR3 loop is CSVDGLAGTLDEQFF. DNA of the CDR3: TGCAGCGTTGATGGCTTAGCCGGGACCCTTGATGAGCAGTTCTTC.

The rearrangement joins TRBV9 to TRBJ1-2, with 9 bases fitting TRBD1. The germline CDR1 and CDR2 sequences are SGDLS and YYNGEE. The CDR3 loop spans 13 amino acids. V lost 2 bases and J lost 8; bases outside the gene matches: 4. The CDR3 region has the DNA TGTGCCAGCAGCGTCAGGACAGGGGTCGGCTACACCTTC. It yields the protein CASSVRTGVGYTF.

The chain couples TRBV19 to TRBJ1-5; D is unclear. The germline CDR1 and CDR2 sequences are LNHDA and SQIVND (reference sequence). The CDR3 runs 16 residues. Trimming took 2 bases from V and 3 from J, leaving 14 bases between them. The CDR3: CASSITSTWVNQPQHF. Here the CDR3 DNA reads TGTGCCAGTAGTATAACAAGCACGTGGGTCAATCAGCCCCAGCATTTT.

This chain connects TRBV18 to TRBJ2-3, with D hard to call. Trimming shortened V by 3 bases and J by 0 bases, and 7 bases separated the two germline ends. The CDR3 is made up of 14 amino acids. Per germline, CDR1 KGHSH and CDR2 LQKENI. CDR3 residues: CASSPRLSTDTQYF. CDR3 nucleotides: TGTGCCAGCTCACCTCGACTGAGCACAGATACGCAGTATTTT.

The V call is TRBV19, the J call TRBJ1-2; 9 nucleotides agree with TRBD1. This CDR3 has 15 amino acids. Trimming removed 4 bases from V and 3 bases from J; junction bases left unmatched: 6. In germline, CDR1 is LNHDA, CDR2 SQIVND (reference sequence). CDR3 in amino acids: CASSTGTGWYYGYTF. CDR3 in DNA: TGTGCCAGTAGTACCGGGACAGGGTGGTACTATGGCTACACCTTC.

V usage is TRBV6-5 and J usage is TRBJ2-3; D possibly corresponds to TRBD2 (5 bases). Germline-derived CDR1 and CDR2 are MNHEY and SVGAGI. The V and J ends lost 6 bases and 2 bases respectively, with 12 bases between them. The CDR3 is 14 amino acids. The CDR3 DNA sequence: TGTGCCAGCAGGATAGCGCCCCACACAGATACGCAGTATTTT. Translation: CASRIAPHTDTQYF.

The chain links TRBV7-2 to TRBJ2-4, with a possible D match to TRBD2 (7 bases). V was trimmed by 5 bases and J by 6 bases, leaving 14 bases between them. CDR1 and CDR2 (germline): SGHTA, FQGNSA. The CDR3 has 14 residues. The CDR3 protein is CASSLEGGVNIQYF. The CDR3 DNA is TGTGCCAGCAGCCTCGAGGGGGGGGTAAACATTCAGTACTTC.

The CDR3 here is CASSRSLGQPQHF. The CDR3 DNA reads as TGTGCCAGCAGTCGCAGTTTGGGGCAGCCCCAGCATTTT. The V and J genes are TRBV27 and TRBJ1-5; no clear D gene. Trimming pared 5 bases from V and 7 bases from J, leaving 12 bases between. CDR3 length: 13 residues. Germline CDR1 MNHEY, CDR2 SMNVEV (reference sequence).

The chain combines TRBV6-6 with TRBJ2-7; TRBD2 is a possible D gene (6 bases). The V gene's germline CDR1 is MNHNY and CDR2 SVGAGI (reference sequence). This CDR3 spans 13 amino acids. The germline V and J ends were trimmed by 7 bases and 3 bases, with 13 bases remaining between them. This CDR3 is CASTPPGSYEQYF. The CDR3 bases are TGTGCCAGCACCCCACCCGGGAGCTACGAGCAGTACTTC.